This is a list of T cell receptor beta chains from one sample in a study of CD4+ T cells in melanoma. The table came from immunoSEQ multiplex PCR; TCRdb's copy has only in-frame clones and leaves some out. The sample has around 50,000 clones; 85% to 90% are singletons. Material: peripheral blood. These receptors were taken from a human donor with melanoma. Each CDR3 is given with its conserved first and last residue. The D gene is left open where the match is weak. Clone size is shown for a subset of rows, as once, few, many or a class of expanded clone.

J gene	D gene	V gene	clone size	CDR3 protein	CDR3 DNA
TRBJ2-7	NA	TRBV5-1	once	CASSFNPGSPYEQYF	TGCGCCAGCAGCTTCAACCCAGGGTCCCCCTACGAGCAGTACTTC
TRBJ2-7	NA	TRBV5-1	few	CASSLLGESYEQYF	TGCGCCAGCAGCTTGTTAGGGGAGTCCTACGAGCAGTACTTC
TRBJ2-1	TRBD1	TRBV10-2	NA	CASSDTTGSDEQFF	TGCGCCAGCAGTGATACGACAGGGTCGGATGAGCAGTTCTTC
TRBJ1-3	NA	TRBV7-8	NA	CASSLERGSGNTIYF	TGTGCCAGCAGCTTAGAACGGGGTTCAGGAAACACCATATATTTT
TRBJ2-2	NA	TRBV11-2	NA	CASSFIRGHTGELFF	TGTGCCAGCAGTTTCATCCGGGGGCACACCGGGGAGCTGTTTTTT
TRBJ1-1	TRBD1	TRBV7-9	few	CASSRDRGRTEAFF	TGTGCCAGCAGCCGGGACAGGGGGCGAACTGAAGCTTTCTTT
TRBJ2-5	TRBD1	TRBV23-1	few	CASSPRDRRVETQYF	TGCGCCAGCAGTCCCCGGGACAGGAGAGTGGAGACCCAGTACTTC
TRBJ1-2	NA	TRBV14	NA	CASSQGTAVYGYTF	TGTGCCAGCAGCCAGGGGACGGCCGTCTATGGCTACACCTTC
TRBJ1-4	NA	TRBV9	NA	CASSVAYRAGEKLFF	TGTGCCAGCAGCGTAGCTTACAGGGCGGGTGAAAAACTGTTTTTT
TRBJ2-1	TRBD1	TRBV2	NA	CASSVDRGEQFF	TGTGCCAGCAGCGTAGACAGGGGTGAGCAGTTCTTC
TRBJ2-3	TRBD1	TRBV18	NA	CASSSIPLLDRDSTDTQYF	TGTGCCAGCTCATCAATACCTTTACTGGACAGGGATAGCACAGATACGCAGTATTTT
TRBJ2-5	NA	TRBV10-1	NA	CASSDRLGTPQETQYF	TGCGCCAGCAGTGATAGGCTGGGGACCCCCCAAGAGACCCAGTACTTC
TRBJ2-5	NA	TRBV6-6	NA	CASSYSTAQETQYF	TGTGCCAGCAGTTACTCGACAGCTCAAGAGACCCAGTACTTC
TRBJ2-7	NA	TRBV7-9	NA	CASSTTGIYEQYF	TGTGCCAGCAGCACAACAGGGATTTACGAGCAGTACTTC
TRBJ1-1	TRBD1	TRBV5-1	NA	CASSTGTGKDTEAFF	TGCGCCAGCAGCACCGGGACAGGGAAGGACACTGAAGCTTTCTTT
TRBJ1-4	TRBD1	TRBV19	NA	CASSLTHSGQGATNEKLFF	TGTGCCAGTAGTCTGACCCACTCGGGACAGGGGGCAACTAATGAAAAACTGTTTTTT
TRBJ2-7	NA	TRBV19	NA	CASSHLGPHEQYF	TGTGCCAGTAGTCATTTAGGACCCCACGAGCAGTACTTC
TRBJ1-2	NA	TRBV9	once	CASSVGSRQEDGYTF	TGTGCCAGCAGCGTAGGGTCGAGGCAGGAAGATGGCTACACCTTC
TRBJ2-1	TRBD2	TRBV6-1	NA	CASSEPGRAATYDEQFF	TGTGCCAGCAGTGAGCCCGGGAGGGCGGCCACTTACGATGAGCAGTTCTTC
TRBJ1-2	TRBD1	TRBV7-9	NA	CASSSGQGGDGYTF	TGTGCCAGCAGCTCCGGACAGGGAGGAGATGGCTACACCTTC
TRBJ1-1	TRBD1	TRBV7-3	once	CASSLSVQTGGTEAFF	TGTGCCAGCAGCTTAAGTGTTCAGACAGGGGGTACTGAAGCTTTCTTT
TRBJ2-1	NA	TRBV7-3	NA	CASSLIPSGRVNEQFF	TGTGCCAGCAGCTTAATACCCAGCGGGCGTGTTAATGAGCAGTTCTTC
TRBJ1-2	NA	TRBV4-1	once	CASSQEAGAIYGYTF	TGCGCCAGCAGCCAAGAGGCAGGGGCCATCTATGGCTACACCTTC
TRBJ2-1	TRBD2	TRBV5-1	NA	CASSLGLAGGRREQFF	TGCGCCAGCAGCTTGGGACTAGCGGGGGGGCGACGTGAGCAGTTCTTC
TRBJ1-3	NA	TRBV7-6	NA	CASSLEAVSPSGNTIYF	TGTGCCAGCAGCTTAGAGGCAGTCTCTCCCTCTGGAAACACCATATATTTT
TRBJ2-7	TRBD1	TRBV7-8	NA	CASSFPGQGAIGTYEQYF	TGTGCCAGCAGCTTCCCGGGACAGGGGGCTATTGGGACCTACGAGCAGTACTTC
TRBJ1-3	NA	TRBV7-2	NA	CASSLGGRSAHF	TGTGCCAGCAGCTTAGGGGGCAGATCGGCTCATTTT
TRBJ1-3	NA	TRBV30	NA	CACTRGDYSGNTIYF	TGTGCCTGTACTAGAGGGGATTACTCTGGAAACACCATATATTTT